A single TCR beta chain is shown here with its context. Its antigen is still unknown. The sample's time point: after dendritic cell vaccination, including at tumor progression/relapse. Only patients with spare fresh-frozen tumor and over two years of follow-up were included. The CDR3 is 14 residues long. V was pared by 1 base and J by 3 bases, with 2 bases of the junction left unmatched. Germline CDR1 is SGHTA and CDR2 is FQGNSA. These data are taken from a study of glioma-infiltrating T cells after dendritic cell vaccination. General study findings and limits: Longer survival after dendritic cell vaccination followed higher pretreatment TIL content.

Primers: 60 V beta forward and 13 J beta reverse. The repertoire was sequenced with immunoSEQ multiplex PCR; TCRdb's copy has only in-frame clones and lacks some. The table records 50,000 to 60,000 clones, just under 85% of them present only once. The sequences come from blood, collected after dendritic cell vaccination. The TCR sequence derives from a human donor with glioblastoma. This chain joins TRBV7-2 and TRBJ2-7; 8 bases agree with TRBD1. The CDR3 here is CASSLGTGNYEQYF. In DNA, the CDR3 is TGTGCCAGCAGCTTAGGGACAGGGAACTACGAGCAGTACTTC.